This T cell receptor beta chain is from a study of cytomegalovirus exposure and HLA in healthy donors. Overall study findings and caveats: Productive rates of about 90% or about 30% were seen for most TCR beta V segments in an earlier analysis. There were around 160 TCR beta chains listed as cytomegalovirus-associated.

With 60 Vbeta and 13 Jbeta primers, the PCR was carried out. Repertoires were generated with immunoSEQ multiplex PCR, while TCRdb's copy carries only in-frame clones and drops some. The profile shows about 160,000 clones, around three quarters of them singletons. These donors, healthy bone marrow donors, were studied. The sample holds a few counts of this clone. Its antigen is undetermined. The origin of this receptor is a woman between 40 and 55 years old in good health and CMV-seronegative. The sequencing sample was made of PBMCs.

The CDR3 region is CASRQGQGRYGYTF. The CDR3 DNA follows: TGTGCCAGCAGGCAAGGACAGGGACGCTATGGCTACACCTTC. The gene calls are TRBV6-1 and TRBJ1-2; TRBD1 matches 8 bases. V lost 6 bases, J lost 4 bases, and 7 bases stayed unmatched. The CDR3 has 14 amino acids. Germline values: CDR1 MNHNS, CDR2 SASEGT.